This T cell receptor (beta chain) was recorded in a study of blood T cell repertoires in COVID-19. Study-wide background: Acute and convalescent COVID-19 specimens originated in the United States, Italy and Spain. T cells, B-cell-depleted T cells, or PBMCs provided the cDNA or gDNA that served as material.

Losses at the gene ends were 2 bases for V and 4 bases for J; bases not matched to a gene: 7. The V gene's germline CDR1 is MNHNY and CDR2 SVGAGI (reference sequence). The CDR3 is 16 residues long. Assay: immunoSEQ multiplex PCR; the TCRdb copy retains only in-frame clones and omits some. The sample shows 120,000 or so clones, roughly 91% of them seen only once. The sequenced sample was peripheral blood. This sequence joins TRBV6-6 and TRBJ1-4; TRBD1 matches 7 bases. This sequence was found in a human donor in a cohort sampled during active COVID-19. The DNA of the CDR3 is TGTGCCAGCAGTTACCCCCCGGGACAGCTTAATGAAAAACTGTTTTTT. Amino acids: CASSYPPGQLNEKLFF.